These 27 T cell receptor beta chains originate from one sample sequenced in a study of breast tumors, draining lymph nodes, adjacent tissues. Breast cancer patients provided tissue from their axillary draining lymph nodes. TCRdb re-called the multiplex PCR reads with MiXCR, one entry per CDR3 protein. The sample shows 150,000 to 200,000 distinct CDR3 sequences, 33% of them seen only once. The sequenced material came from axillary lymph node tissue. These receptors originate from a female donor with breast cancer. Some clones in this sample may be carry-over from other donors' samples.

This clonotype was seen a few times. The genes are TRBV7-6 and TRBJ1-6, with 9 bases that match TRBD1. V lost 1 base, J lost 10 bases, and 5 bases stayed unmatched. This CDR3 contains 15 residues. Germline V lookup: CDR1 SGHVS, CDR2 FNYEAQ. The CDR3 coding sequence is TGTGCCAGCAGCTTAGAAGGGACAGGGAGATCACCCCTCCACTTT. It encodes CASSLEGTGRSPLHF.

This clonotype was counted many times. The chain couples TRBV5-5 to TRBJ2-3; D call uncertain. In germline, CDR1 is SGHKS, CDR2 YYEKEE (reference sequence). CDR3 length: 10 amino acids. Trimming removed 2 bases from V and 5 bases from J, with 0 bases in between. CDR3 sequence reads: CASSLDTQYF. The CDR3 DNA sequence: TGTGCCAGCAGCTTAGATACGCAGTATTTT.

This clonotype was recorded once. The V call is TRBV12-1, the J call TRBJ2-7; TRBD1 was called by the table and not checked on the DNA. TRBV12-1 is reported as a pseudogene. This CDR3 contains 16 residues. Here the CDR3 DNA reads TGTCAGCCGCCGGCCGGGGATCCCCCGAAAACCTACGAGCAGTACTTC. It yields the protein CQPPAGDPPKTYEQYF.

This clonotype came up many times. This chain joins TRBV14 and TRBJ2-7, with D maybe TRBD1 (6 bases). V was trimmed by 6 bases and J by 2 bases, leaving 23 bases between them. Germline V lookup: CDR1 SGHDN, CDR2 FVKESK. There are 17 residues in the CDR3. The CDR3 protein is CASRLLSQGTGPYEQYF. As DNA, the CDR3 is TGTGCCAGCAGACTACTTTCACAGGGTACGGGTCCCTACGAGCAGTACTTC. Based on the CDR3 plus reference TRBV14 and TRBJ2-7, the full variable domain is EAGVTQFPSHSVIEKGQTVTLRCDPISGHDNLYWYRRVMGKEIKFLLHFVKESKQDESGMPNNRFLAERTGGTYSTLKVQPAELEDSGVYFCASRLLSQGTGPYEQYFGPGTRLTVT.

At least ten counts were recorded for this clonotype. The chain has TRBV5-1 and TRBJ1-4; D ambiguous. CDR1 is SGHRS, CDR2 YFSETQ, per germline. Trimming shortened V by 0 bases and J by 5 bases, and 11 bases separated the two germline ends. This CDR3 has 15 residues. The CDR3 DNA follows: TGCGCCAGCAGCTTGGACCTGGGGATGAATGAAAAACTGTTTTTT. This sequence encodes CASSLDLGMNEKLFF.

About this clonotype itself: It is likely a read error, because the conserved phenylalanine at the end of the CDR3 is missing. This rearrangement joins TRBV24-1 to TRBJ2-5, with 12 bases lining up with TRBD2. CDR1 and CDR2 (germline): KGHDR, SFDVKD. The V segment lost 7 bases and the J segment 2 bases; nucleotides outside the gene matches: 7. This CDR3 comprises 16 residues. In DNA, the CDR3 is TGTGCCACCAGCGAGTCGACTAGCGGGGGTCAAGAGACCCAGTACCTC. Translated, it gives CATSESTSGGQETQYL.

A remark on this clonotype: Given a much more abundant clone one base away, this may be a read error. The rearrangement uses TRBV24-1 and TRBJ2-4; unclear D gene. CDR1 and CDR2 from the germline V gene are KGHDR and SFDVKD. The germline V and J ends were trimmed by 4 bases and 4 bases, with 4 bases remaining between them. This CDR3 has 12 amino acids. The chain's CDR3 is CATSDIKNIQYF. CDR3 nucleotide sequence: TGTGCCACCAGTGACATAAAAAACATTCAGTACTTC.

This clonotype came up a few times. This sequence may be a read error, since a much larger clone differs from it by one base. V is TRBV6-1 and J is TRBJ1-5; 8 bases are a match to TRBD1. The trim removed 5 bases at V and 4 bases at J, leaving 7 bases unmatched. Germline V gives CDR1 MNHNS, CDR2 SASEGT. CDR3 size: 15 residues. For the CDR3, the DNA is TGTGCCAGCAGTCTAAACAGGGGGACGAATCAGCCCCAGCATTTT. It codes for CASSLNRGTNQPQHF.

Turning to this clonotype: Germline is not matched at one junction end, which may reflect a read error. The gene calls are TRBV6-2 or TRBV6-3 and TRBJ2-6, with D possibly matching TRBD1 (8 bases). The germline CDR1 and CDR2 sequences are MNHEY and SVGEGT. The CDR3 extends over 21 amino acids. The CDR3 region has the DNA TGTGCCAGCAGTTCCTTGGGGGGGATCCGGGACAGGAGCTCTAGGGCCAACGTCCTGACTTTC. This sequence encodes CASSSLGGIRDRSSRANVLTF.

In its sample, this clonotype was seen a few times. A read error may explain this, as a much larger clone is one base away. The chain joins TRBV11-3 to TRBJ2-1, with 8 bases matching TRBD2. Germline-derived CDR1 and CDR2 are SGHNT and YENEEA. The V and J ends lost 5 bases and 1 base, in that order; junction bases with no gene match: 7. CDR3 length equals 16 residues. The CDR3 is CASSLDSGASYNEQFF. The CDR3 coding sequence is TGTGCCAGCAGCCTTGATAGCGGGGCGTCCTACAATGAGCAGTTCTTC.

The sample holds a few counts of this clonotype. V gene TRBV6-5 combines with J gene TRBJ2-1, with D unresolved. V was shortened by 5 bases and J by 10 bases, with 12 bases between the two germline ends. Per the germline V gene, CDR1 is MNHEY and CDR2 is SVGAGI. The CDR3 sequence is 12 residues long. CDR3 sequence: CASSHGHGEQFF. DNA for the CDR3: TGTGCCAGCAGTCACGGGCACGGCGAGCAGTTCTTC.

This clonotype was counted many times. The V and J genes are TRBV14 and TRBJ2-3; D is uncertain. CDR3 length: 15 residues. V gave up 0 bases and J gave up 0 bases, with 7 bases separating them. Germline V gene data show CDR1 as SGHDN and CDR2 as FVKESK. CDR3 sequence reads: CASSQDTASTDTQYF. The CDR3 DNA reads TGTGCCAGCAGCCAAGATACGGCTAGCACAGATACGCAGTATTTT.

This clonotype was recorded once. Since a much larger clone is just one base distant, this may be a read error. The chain links TRBV9 to TRBJ1-4; TRBD1 agrees at 8 bases. CDR1 is SGDLS and CDR2 is YYNGEE in the germline V gene. There are 14 residues in the CDR3. The CDR3 protein is CASSQGGTGEKLLF. In DNA form, the CDR3 reads TGTGCCAGCAGCCAAGGCGGGACAGGTGAAAAACTGCTTTTT.

This clonotype was detected ten times or more. The gene calls are TRBV20-1 and TRBJ1-4, with unresolved D. CDR1 and CDR2 (germline): DFQATT, SNEGSKA (reference sequence). CDR3 length: 16 amino acids. Trimming pared 1 base from V and 4 bases from J, leaving 16 bases between. The CDR3 here is CSARAPLRAYNEKLFF. The CDR3 DNA is TGCAGTGCTAGAGCTCCCCTGCGAGCTTATAATGAAAAACTGTTTTTT.

The chain recombines TRBV7-3 with TRBJ2-1; 10 bases agree with TRBD2. Trimming removed 6 bases from V and 4 bases from J; junction bases left unmatched: 15. This CDR3 is 18 amino acids long. Germline V gives CDR1 SGHTA, CDR2 FQGTGA. Here the CDR3 reads CASSRIGGASGGYNEQFF. DNA of the CDR3: TGTGCCAGCAGTAGAATCGGGGGGGCTAGCGGGGGTTACAATGAGCAGTTCTTC.

The rearrangement uses TRBV7-2 and TRBJ1-6; 11 bases are a match to TRBD1. The CDR3 contains 16 residues. CDR1 and CDR2 from the germline V gene are SGHTA and FQGNSA. The junction had 8 bases not matched to a gene; V was cut back by 5 bases and J by 8 bases. CDR3: CASSPRTGGWDSPLHF. CDR3 DNA sequence: TGTGCCAGCAGCCCTCGGACAGGGGGCTGGGATTCACCCCTCCACTTT.

As concerns this clonotype: A much larger clone sits a single nucleotide away, making a read error possible. This chain joins TRBV10-3 and TRBJ1-1; D unresolved. The CDR3 spans 12 residues. The germline V gene encodes CDR1 ENHRY and CDR2 SYGVKD. The CDR3 bases are TGTGCCATCCGAGGCGGAGCCACTGGAGCTTTCTTT. It encodes CAIRGGATGAFF.

This clonotype was detected many times. The chain joins TRBV7-9 to TRBJ2-3; a weak D match, TRBD2 (5 bases). Trimming took 0 bases from V and 7 from J, leaving 5 bases between them. CDR1 and CDR2 (germline): SEHNR, FQNEAQ (reference sequence). The CDR3 has 12 residues. CDR3 amino acids: CASSLADYTQYF. CDR3 coding DNA: TGTGCCAGCAGCTTAGCGGACTATACGCAGTATTTT.

This clonotype came up many times. This sequence joins TRBV19 and TRBJ2-5; D possibly uses TRBD1 or TRBD2 (5 bases each). Germline-derived CDR1 and CDR2 are LNHDA and SQIVND (reference sequence). CDR3 size: 14 residues. V shed 11 bases and J shed 2 bases, with 18 bases lying between them. The CDR3 reads CASKGKRTQETQYF. The DNA for the CDR3 is TGTGCCTCAAAGGGGAAAAGGACTCAAGAGACCCAGTACTTC.

The chain is built from TRBV29-1 and TRBJ2-1; D is possibly TRBD2 (5 bases). The CDR3 runs to 14 residues. Germline V gene sequence: CDR1 SQVTM, CDR2 ANQGSEA. With 4 bases removed from V and 7 bases from J, the gap between germline ends came to 17 bases. In DNA, the CDR3 is TGCAGCGTTGGAGGTCGCGTTGAGGGTAATGAGCAGTTCTTC. Protein sequence: CSVGGRVEGNEQFF.

This clonotype showed up just a few times. The chain links TRBV12-3 or TRBV12-4 to TRBJ1-1; 7 nucleotides agree with TRBD1. The CDR3 is 12 residues long. J lost 6 bases, V lost 5 bases, and 3 bases had no gene match. In nucleotides, the CDR3 is TGTGCCAGCAGTAGCCAGGGGGCTGAAGCTTTCTTT. Residues: CASSSQGAEAFF.

This clonotype occurred a few times. A much larger clone differs from this one at a single base, so this may be a read error. The gene calls are TRBV5-1 and TRBJ1-4; 8 bases match TRBD1. Germline V gene sequence: CDR1 SGHRS, CDR2 YFSETQ. This CDR3 is built from 13 residues. This CDR3 is CASSLYRGENLFF. The CDR3 DNA sequence: TGCGCCAGCAGCTTGTACAGGGGGGAAAACCTGTTTTTT.

The chain combines TRBV29-1 with TRBJ1-2, with TRBD1 identical over 9 bases. V shed 8 bases and J 3 bases; nucleotides not matched to a gene: 7. This CDR3 comprises 13 residues. From germline, CDR1 is SQVTM and CDR2 ANQGSEA. The CDR3 loop is CSILTGGHYGYTF. In DNA, the CDR3 is TGCAGCATACTGACAGGGGGGCACTATGGCTACACCTTC.

The table lists this clonotype with many counts. V is TRBV2 and J is TRBJ2-7; 7 bases are shared with TRBD1. In germline, CDR1 is SNHLY, CDR2 FYNNEI. This CDR3 has 14 residues. The trim removed 7 bases at V and 0 bases at J, leaving 6 bases unmatched. The CDR3 coding sequence is TGTGCCAGCATCTACCGGGACAGCTCCTACGAGCAGTACTTC. It specifies CASIYRDSSYEQYF.

This clonotype appeared many times. V and J are TRBV13 and TRBJ2-7; 8 positions agree with TRBD2. The germline CDR1 and CDR2 sequences are PRHDT and FYEKMQ (reference sequence). Trimming removed 2 bases from V and 1 base from J; junction bases left unmatched: 4. This CDR3 comprises 15 residues. The DNA for the CDR3 is TGTGCCAGCAGCTTATTCGGCGGGGGGTCCTACGAGCAGTACTTC. Its translation is CASSLFGGGSYEQYF.

Many counts were recorded for this clonotype. The chain carries TRBV10-3 and TRBJ2-1; 8 bases match TRBD2. V lost 10 bases to trimming and J lost 2 bases; unmatched junction nucleotides: 7. This CDR3 is 14 amino acids long. CDR1 is ENHRY, CDR2 SYGVKD, per germline. The CDR3 DNA sequence: TGTGCCACCTCAGCGGGGGCCCCCTACAATGAGCAGTTCTTC. It is translated as CATSAGAPYNEQFF.

This clonotype was detected ten times or more. V and J are TRBV5-1 and TRBJ2-3; the D gene could be TRBD1 or TRBD2 (6 bases each). The CDR3 is made up of 14 amino acids. V was trimmed by 4 bases and J by 4 bases, leaving 13 bases between them. Germline CDR1 SGHRS, CDR2 YFSETQ. The DNA of the CDR3 is TGCGCCAGCAGCCTAGGGGGGCCGTCAGATACGCAGTATTTT. Translation gives CASSLGGPSDTQYF.